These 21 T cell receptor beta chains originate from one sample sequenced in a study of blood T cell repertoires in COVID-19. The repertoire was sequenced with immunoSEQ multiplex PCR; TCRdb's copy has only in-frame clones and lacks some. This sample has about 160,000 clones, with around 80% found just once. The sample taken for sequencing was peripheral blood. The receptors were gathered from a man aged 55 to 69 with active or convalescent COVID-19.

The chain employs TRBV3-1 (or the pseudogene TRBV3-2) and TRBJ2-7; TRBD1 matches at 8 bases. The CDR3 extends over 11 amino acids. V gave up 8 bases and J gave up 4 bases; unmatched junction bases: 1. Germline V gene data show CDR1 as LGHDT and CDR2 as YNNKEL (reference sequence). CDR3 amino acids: CASGTGYEQYF. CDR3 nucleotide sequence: TGTGCCAGCGGGACAGGTTACGAGCAGTACTTC.

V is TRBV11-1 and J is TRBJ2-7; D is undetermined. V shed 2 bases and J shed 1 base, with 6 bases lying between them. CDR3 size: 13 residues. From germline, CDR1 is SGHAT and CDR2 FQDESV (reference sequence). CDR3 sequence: CASSLSRSYEQYF. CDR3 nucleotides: TGTGCCAGCAGCTTAAGCCGTTCCTACGAGCAGTACTTC.

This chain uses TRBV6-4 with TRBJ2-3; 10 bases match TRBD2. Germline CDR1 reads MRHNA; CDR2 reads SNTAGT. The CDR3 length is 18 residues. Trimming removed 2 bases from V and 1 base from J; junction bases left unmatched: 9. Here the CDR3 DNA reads TGTGCCAGCAGTGACGGAGCGGGGGGGCCGTGGGGCACAGATACGCAGTATTTT. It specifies CASSDGAGGPWGTDTQYF.

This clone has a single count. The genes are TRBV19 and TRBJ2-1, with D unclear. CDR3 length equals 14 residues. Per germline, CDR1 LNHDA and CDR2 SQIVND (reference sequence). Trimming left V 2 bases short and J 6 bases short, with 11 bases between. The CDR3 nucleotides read TGTGCCAGTAGTATAACGCGAGCCGCCAATGAGCAGTTCTTC. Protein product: CASSITRAANEQFF. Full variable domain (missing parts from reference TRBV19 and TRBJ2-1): DGGITQSPKYLFRKEGQNVTLSCEQNLNHDAMYWYRQDPGQGLRLIYYSQIVNDFQKGDIAEGYSVSREKKESFPLTVTSAQKNPTAFYLCASSITRAANEQFFGPGTRLTVL.

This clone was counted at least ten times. Written as DNA, the CDR3 is TGCAGCGCCTTGATCGGGGGAGGAAACTATGGCTACACCTTC. It specifies CSALIGGGNYGYTF. This chain joins TRBV29-1 and TRBJ1-2, with D tentatively TRBD1 (5 bases). This CDR3 region has 14 residues. Looked up from germline, CDR1 is SQVTM and CDR2 is ANQGSEA. Deletions cut 7 bases from V and 2 bases from J, with 17 bases between.

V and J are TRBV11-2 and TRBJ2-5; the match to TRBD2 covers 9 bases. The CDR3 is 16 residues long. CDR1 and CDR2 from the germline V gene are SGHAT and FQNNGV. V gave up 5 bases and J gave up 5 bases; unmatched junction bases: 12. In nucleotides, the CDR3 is TGTGCCAGCAGCCCCGGGGTGTTAGCGGGGGTCGAGACCCAGTACTTC. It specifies CASSPGVLAGVETQYF.

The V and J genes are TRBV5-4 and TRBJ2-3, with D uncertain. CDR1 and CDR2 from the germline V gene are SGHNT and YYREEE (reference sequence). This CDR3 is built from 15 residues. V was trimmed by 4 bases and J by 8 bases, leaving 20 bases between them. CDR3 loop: CASSNIERRSATQYF. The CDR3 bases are TGTGCCAGCAGCAATATCGAGCGCCGGTCAGCTACGCAGTATTTT.

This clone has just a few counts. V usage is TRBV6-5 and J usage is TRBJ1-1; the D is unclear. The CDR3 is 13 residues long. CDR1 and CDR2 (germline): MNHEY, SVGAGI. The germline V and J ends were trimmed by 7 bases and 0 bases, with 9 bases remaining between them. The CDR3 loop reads CASKRGMNTEAFF. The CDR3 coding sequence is TGTGCCAGCAAGCGAGGGATGAACACTGAAGCTTTCTTT.

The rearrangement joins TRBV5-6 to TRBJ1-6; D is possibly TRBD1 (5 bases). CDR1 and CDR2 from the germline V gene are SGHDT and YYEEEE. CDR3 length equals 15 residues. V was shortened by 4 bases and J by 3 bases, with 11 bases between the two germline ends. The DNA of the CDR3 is TGTGCCAGCAGCCTGGGTAGGGGCTATAATTCACCCCTCCACTTT. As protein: CASSLGRGYNSPLHF.

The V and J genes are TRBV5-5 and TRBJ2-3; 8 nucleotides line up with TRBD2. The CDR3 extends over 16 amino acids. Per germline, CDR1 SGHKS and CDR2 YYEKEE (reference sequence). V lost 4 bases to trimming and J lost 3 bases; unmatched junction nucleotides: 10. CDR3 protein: CASSRLANPGTDTQYF. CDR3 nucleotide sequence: TGTGCCAGCAGCCGACTAGCGAACCCAGGGACAGATACGCAGTATTTT.

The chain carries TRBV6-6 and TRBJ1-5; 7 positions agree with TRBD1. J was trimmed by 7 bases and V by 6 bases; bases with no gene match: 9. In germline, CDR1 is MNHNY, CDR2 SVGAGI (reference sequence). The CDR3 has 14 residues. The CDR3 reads CASRFRQGRQPQHF. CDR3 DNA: TGTGCCAGCAGATTTCGACAGGGCCGGCAGCCCCAGCATTTT.

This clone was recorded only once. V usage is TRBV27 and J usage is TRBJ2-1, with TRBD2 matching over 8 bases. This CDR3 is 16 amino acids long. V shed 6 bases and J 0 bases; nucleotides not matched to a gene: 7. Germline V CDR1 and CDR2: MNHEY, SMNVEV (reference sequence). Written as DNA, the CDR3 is TGTGCCAGCAGCTTAAGACGGGGGGGCTCCTACAATGAGCAGTTCTTC. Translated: CASSLRRGGSYNEQFF.

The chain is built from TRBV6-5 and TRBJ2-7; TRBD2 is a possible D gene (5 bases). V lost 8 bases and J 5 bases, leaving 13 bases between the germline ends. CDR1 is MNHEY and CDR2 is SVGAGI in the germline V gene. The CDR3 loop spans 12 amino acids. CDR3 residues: CASETTRDEQYF. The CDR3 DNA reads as TGTGCCAGCGAGACTACCCGGGACGAGCAGTACTTC.

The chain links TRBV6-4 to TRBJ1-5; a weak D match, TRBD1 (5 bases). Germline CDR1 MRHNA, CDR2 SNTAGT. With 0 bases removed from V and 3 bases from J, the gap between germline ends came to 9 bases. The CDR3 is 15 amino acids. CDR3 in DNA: TGTGCCAGCAGTGACTCCGGGGGGGACAATCAGCCCCAGCATTTT. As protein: CASSDSGGDNQPQHF.

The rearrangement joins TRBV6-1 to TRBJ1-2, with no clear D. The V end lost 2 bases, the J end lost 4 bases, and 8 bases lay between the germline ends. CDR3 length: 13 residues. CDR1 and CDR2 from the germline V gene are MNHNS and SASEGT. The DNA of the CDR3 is TGTGCCAGCAGTGAAAGGCTAGGCTATGGCTACACCTTC. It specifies CASSERLGYGYTF.

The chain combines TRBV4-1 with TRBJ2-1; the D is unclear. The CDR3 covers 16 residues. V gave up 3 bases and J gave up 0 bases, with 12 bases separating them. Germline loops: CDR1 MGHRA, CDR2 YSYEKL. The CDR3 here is CASSQTGIGSYNEQFF. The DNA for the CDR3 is TGCGCCAGCAGCCAGACGGGTATCGGCTCCTACAATGAGCAGTTCTTC.

The CDR3 nucleotides read TGTGCCAGTAAGACCTCAACAGGGACCTACGAGCAGTACTTC. Translation: CASKTSTGTYEQYF. The V gene is TRBV19, the J gene TRBJ2-7; the D gene is possibly TRBD1 (6 bases). Germline CDR1 is LNHDA and CDR2 is SQIVND (reference sequence). The CDR3 sequence is 14 residues long. Trimming stripped 7 bases from V and 2 bases from J, with 15 bases between.

This CDR3 reads CASSLAGGPGNTIYF. CDR3 in DNA: TGTGCCAGCAGCTTGGCAGGGGGCCCGGGAAACACCATATATTTT. The V call is TRBV11-2, the J call TRBJ1-3; TRBD1 agrees at 8 bases. Looked up from germline, CDR1 is SGHAT and CDR2 is FQNNGV. The length of the CDR3 is 15 residues. J gave up 4 bases and V 3 bases, and 5 bases lay outside the gene matches.

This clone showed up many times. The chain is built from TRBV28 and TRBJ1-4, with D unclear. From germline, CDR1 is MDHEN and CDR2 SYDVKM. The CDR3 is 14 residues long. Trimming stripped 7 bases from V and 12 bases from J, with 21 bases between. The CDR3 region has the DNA TGTGCCAGCACGAGTGGAGGGCAGAGGGATGAACTGTTTTTT. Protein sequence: CASTSGGQRDELFF. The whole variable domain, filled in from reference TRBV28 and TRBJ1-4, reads DVKVTQSSRYLVKRTGEKVFLECVQDMDHENMFWYRQDPGLGLRLIYFSYDVKMKEKGDIPEGYSVSREKKERFSLILESASTNQTSMYLCASTSGGQRDELFFGSGTQLSVL.

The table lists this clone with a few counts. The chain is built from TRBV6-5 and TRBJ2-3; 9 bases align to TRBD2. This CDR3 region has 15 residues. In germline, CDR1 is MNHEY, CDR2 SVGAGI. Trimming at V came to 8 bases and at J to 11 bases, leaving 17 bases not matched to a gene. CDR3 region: CASHDPGLALLLQYF. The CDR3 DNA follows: TGTGCCAGCCATGATCCGGGACTAGCCCTTTTATTGCAGTATTTT.

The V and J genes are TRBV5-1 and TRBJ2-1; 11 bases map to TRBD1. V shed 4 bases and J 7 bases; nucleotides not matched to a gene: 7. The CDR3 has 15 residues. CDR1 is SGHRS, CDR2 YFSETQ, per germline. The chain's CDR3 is CASSAGQGGWNEQFF. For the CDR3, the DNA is TGCGCCAGCAGCGCGGGACAGGGGGGCTGGAATGAGCAGTTCTTC. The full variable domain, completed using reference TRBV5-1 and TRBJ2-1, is KAGVTQTPRYLIKTRGQQVTLSCSPISGHRSVSWYQQTPGQGLQFLFEYFSETQRNKGNFPGRFSGRQFSNSRSEMNVSTLELGDSALYLCASSAGQGGWNEQFFGPGTRLTVL.